These 7 T cell receptor beta chains were all obtained from the same sample, sequenced in a study of blood T cell repertoires in COVID-19. Using immunoSEQ multiplex PCR, the repertoire was profiled, and TCRdb retains in-frame clones only, with some absent. Of 100,000 to 130,000 clones detected, 88% appear once; the ten largest clones hold about 6.8%. Source material: peripheral blood. These receptors all stem from a man aged 50 or older with active or convalescent COVID-19.

This clone turned up a few times. CDR3 sequence reads: CATSQTPGQLNEKLFF. In DNA form, the CDR3 reads TGTGCCACCAGCCAAACCCCGGGACAGCTTAATGAAAAACTGTTTTTT. This chain connects TRBV15 to TRBJ1-4; TRBD1 aligns across 7 bases. The V segment lost 5 bases and the J segment 4 bases; nucleotides outside the gene matches: 10. In germline, CDR1 is LNHNV, CDR2 YYDKDF (reference sequence). CDR3 length: 16 amino acids.

This clone was detected once. The chain joins TRBV6-5 to TRBJ2-3, with a possible D match to TRBD1 (6 bases). Germline V gives CDR1 MNHEY, CDR2 SVGAGI. The CDR3 is 12 residues long. V dropped 8 bases and J dropped 5 bases, with 11 bases sitting between them. CDR3 nucleotide sequence: TGTGCCAGCGGGGGCGAAAGAGATACGCAGTATTTT. Amino acids: CASGGERDTQYF.

This rearrangement joins TRBV7-4 to TRBJ2-1; TRBD2 might be the D (7 bases). The CDR3 is made up of 13 amino acids. Germline CDR1 and CDR2: SGHVT and SQSDAQ. V was clipped by 5 bases and J by 10 bases, with 15 bases between them. CDR3 coding DNA: TGTGCCAGCAGCCCCCCGAGGGGGGGGGAGCAGTTCTTC. Its protein is CASSPPRGGEQFF.

The chain couples TRBV5-6 to TRBJ2-5; tentative D call: TRBD1 (6 bases). This CDR3 spans 17 amino acids. Germline lookup yields CDR1 SGHDT and CDR2 YYEEEE. V lost 4 bases and J lost 0, with 19 bases in between. Here the CDR3 reads CASSRYRDGQYQETQYF. Written as DNA, the CDR3 is TGTGCCAGCAGCCGATACCGGGACGGACAGTACCAAGAGACCCAGTACTTC.

This chain links TRBV12-3 or TRBV12-4 with TRBJ2-3; D is possibly TRBD1 (5 bases). Trimming removed 3 bases at V and 2 bases at J, with 6 bases between. This CDR3 contains 13 residues. For the CDR3, the DNA is TGTGCCAGCAGTTTTGGGGCCACAGATACGCAGTATTTT. It encodes CASSFGATDTQYF.

The V gene is TRBV11-2, the J gene TRBJ2-1; D gene unclear. The CDR3 sequence is 15 residues long. CDR1 and CDR2 (germline): SGHAT, FQNNGV. V was pared by 3 bases and J by 8 bases, with 17 bases between. The CDR3 coding sequence is TGTGCCAGCAGCTTTGTTGGGCAGTTCTTGGATGAGCAGTTCTTC. As protein: CASSFVGQFLDEQFF.

The chain is built from TRBV6-4 and TRBJ1-4; D may be TRBD1 (5 bases). The CDR3 runs 19 residues. Germline V lookup: CDR1 MRHNA, CDR2 SNTAGT. Trimming shortened V by 2 bases and J by 1 base, and 20 bases separated the two germline ends. Here the CDR3 DNA reads TGTGCCAGCAGTGACCAAAAACGGGGAGGGGAGCAAACTAATGAAAAACTGTTTTTT. Translation gives CASSDQKRGGEQTNEKLFF.